Each of the 16 T cell receptor beta chains below was sequenced from the same sample in a study of blood T cells in healthy people across ages. For the second PCR, which ran for about 7 to 12 cycles, a sample-barcoded 5' primer and a J-beta primer mix were used. One entry per CDR3 protein results from TCRdb running MiXCR on the 5' RACE reads. The repertoire consists of around 780,000 distinct CDR3 sequences, with roughly three fifths occurring once and the leading ten covering roughly 25%. The sequenced sample consisted of blood. The receptors come from a man between 40 and 49 years old in good health.

J is TRBJ2-4 and V is TRBV7-2; D may be TRBD2 (6 bases). CDR1 and CDR2 from the germline V gene are SGHTA and FQGNSA. The germline V and J ends were trimmed by 5 bases and 2 bases, with 16 bases remaining between them. The CDR3 spans 16 residues. The CDR3 DNA reads TGTGCCAGCAGCGCCGGCCTGGGGGGTTCCAAAAACATTCAGTACTTC. It codes for CASSAGLGGSKNIQYF.

The chain links TRBV7-9 to TRBJ2-5; TRBD2 matches at 8 bases. With 6 bases clipped from V and 11 bases from J, the junction kept 20 bases outside the gene matches. Looked up from germline, CDR1 is SEHNR and CDR2 is FQNEAQ (reference sequence). The CDR3 loop spans 16 amino acids. The CDR3 region is CASRAILAGNYNEQYF. CDR3 bases: TGTGCCAGCAGGGCGATCTTAGCGGGAAACTACAATGAGCAGTACTTC.

The rearrangement links TRBV7-2 to TRBJ1-1, with D perhaps matching TRBD1 (5 bases). CDR1 and CDR2 from the germline V gene are SGHTA and FQGNSA. V lost 4 bases and J 2 bases, leaving 11 bases between the germline ends. CDR3 length: 14 residues. This chain's CDR3 is CASSWRQINTEAFF. In DNA form, the CDR3 reads TGTGCCAGCAGCTGGAGACAGATTAACACTGAAGCTTTCTTT.

The CDR3 bases are TGTGCCAGCAGGATCGGGACAGGCTATGGCTACACCTTC. This gives the protein CASRIGTGYGYTF. The chain uses TRBV6-6 and TRBJ1-2; 8 bases align to TRBD1. V lost 6 bases to trimming and J lost 4 bases; unmatched junction nucleotides: 4. The CDR3 totals 13 residues. Germline lookup yields CDR1 MNHNY and CDR2 SVGAGI (reference sequence).

The chain links TRBV28 to TRBJ2-4; TRBD1 aligns across 9 bases. The J call is doubtful: the DNA matches TRBJ2-7 better. Germline CDR1 reads MDHEN; CDR2 reads SYDVKM. The CDR3 is 13 amino acids. CDR3 DNA: TGTGCCAGCCTCGGGACAGGGACTTACGAGCAGTACTTC. Translation: CASLGTGTYEQYF.

This clonotype was seen ten or more times. The gene calls are TRBV7-3 and TRBJ2-1, with TRBD2 identical over 10 bases. Germline CDR1 SGHTA, CDR2 FQGTGA. The CDR3 runs to 14 residues. V lost 3 bases to trimming and J lost 7 bases; unmatched junction nucleotides: 3. CDR3 in amino acids: CASSLSGGANEQFF. The DNA of the CDR3 is TGTGCCAGCAGCTTGAGCGGGGGGGCAAATGAGCAGTTCTTC.

CDR3 sequence reads: CAINTQGLAGTEAFF. Here the CDR3 DNA reads TGTGCCATCAACACACAGGGGCTTGCCGGCACTGAAGCTTTCTTT. V gene TRBV10-3 combines with J gene TRBJ1-1; 7 nucleotides agree with TRBD1. The CDR3 has 15 amino acids. Losses at the gene ends were 7 bases for V and 4 bases for J; bases not matched to a gene: 12. Germline V CDR1 and CDR2: ENHRY, SYGVKD.

The chain carries TRBV20-1 and TRBJ2-7; D is possibly TRBD2 (5 bases). The CDR3 extends over 14 amino acids. CDR1 and CDR2 from the germline V gene are DFQATT and SNEGSKA (reference sequence). V lost 3 bases, J lost 2 bases, and 14 bases lay in between. The CDR3 here is CSARGRGGAYEQYF. DNA of the CDR3: TGCAGTGCTAGGGGCCGCGGAGGAGCCTACGAGCAGTACTTC.

This clonotype was detected ten times or more. The V call is TRBV7-2, the J call TRBJ2-5; TRBD1 matches at 8 bases. V lost 3 bases and J lost 6; bases outside the gene matches: 12. CDR1 SGHTA and CDR2 FQGNSA come from the germline V gene. The CDR3 totals 16 residues. CDR3 region: CASSLSSQGAGKTQYF. The DNA of the CDR3 is TGTGCCAGCAGCTTGAGCAGCCAGGGGGCGGGAAAGACCCAGTACTTC.

This clonotype was recorded once. The rearrangement links TRBV7-9 to TRBJ2-5; possible D gene TRBD1, 6 bases. The germline V gene encodes CDR1 SEHNR and CDR2 FQNEAQ (reference sequence). V lost 4 bases to trimming and J lost 2 bases, with 11 bases between them. The CDR3 totals 14 residues. The CDR3: CASSSYRAQETQYF. The CDR3 nucleotides are TGTGCCAGCAGCTCCTACAGGGCTCAAGAGACCCAGTACTTC.

The chain joins TRBV20-1 to TRBJ2-3; no reliable D call. CDR3 length: 11 amino acids. CDR1 is DFQATT, CDR2 SNEGSKA, per germline (reference sequence). V shed 6 bases and J shed 5 bases, with 9 bases lying between them. The CDR3 protein is CSATPEDTQYF. CDR3 sequence (DNA): TGCAGTGCCACACCAGAAGATACGCAGTATTTT.

This chain connects TRBV6-1 to TRBJ2-7; 8 nucleotides line up with TRBD2. The length of the CDR3 is 14 residues. The germline CDR1 and CDR2 sequences are MNHNS and SASEGT. J was trimmed by 4 bases and V by 4 bases; bases with no gene match: 6. CDR3 in amino acids: CASSAVGGGYEQYF. In nucleotides, the CDR3 is TGTGCCAGCAGTGCAGTAGGCGGGGGGTACGAGCAGTACTTC.

The rearrangement uses TRBV29-1 and TRBJ2-3; the D is unclear. The CDR3 is 13 amino acids. The V gene lost 4 bases and the J gene lost 1 base, with 9 bases spanning the gap. From germline, CDR1 is SQVTM and CDR2 ANQGSEA. CDR3 region: CSVVNDGTDTQYF. The CDR3 DNA follows: TGCAGCGTTGTCAACGACGGCACAGATACGCAGTATTTT.

The chain has TRBV20-1 and TRBJ2-5; D may be TRBD1 (5 bases). Germline V gene sequence: CDR1 DFQATT, CDR2 SNEGSKA (reference sequence). The CDR3 has 15 amino acids. The V end was cut by 1 base, the J end by 5 bases, with 17 bases between. CDR3 bases: TGCAGTGCTAGAGCAATCGGCAGGGAAGGTGAGACCCAGTACTTC. Residues: CSARAIGREGETQYF.

V is TRBV27 and J is TRBJ1-4, with 7 bases lining up with TRBD1. The CDR3 has 14 amino acids. V dropped 4 bases and J dropped 8; count of bases not matched to a gene: 7. From germline, CDR1 is MNHEY and CDR2 SMNVEV (reference sequence). CDR3: CASSSTGSREKLFF. In DNA form, the CDR3 reads TGTGCCAGCAGTTCGACAGGGAGCAGGGAAAAACTGTTTTTT.

This chain uses TRBV11-2 with TRBJ1-2, with D perhaps TRBD1 (5 bases). This CDR3 has 19 amino acids. The V gene's germline CDR1 is SGHAT and CDR2 FQNNGV. Trimming removed 1 base from V and 8 bases from J, with 29 bases in between. CDR3 amino acids: CASSLVTGPAQKLLGGYTF. CDR3 nucleotides: TGTGCCAGCAGCTTAGTTACGGGACCGGCCCAGAAACTACTCGGGGGCTACACCTTC.